This T cell receptor (beta chain) was recorded in a study of blood T cell repertoires in COVID-19. The authors' processing: Reference gene primer amplification yielded estimated nucleated cell counts. Profiled with immunoSEQ multiplex PCR; TCRdb holds only in-frame clones, not every one. V, J and clone size are taken as reported in that table, and D and trimming were inferred from the DNA itself. The profile shows 150,000 to 200,000 clones, 75% to 85% of them singletons. The sample consisted of peripheral blood. This clonotype originated in a woman aged 40-49 years with COVID-19, enrolled during active disease.

CDR3 in DNA: TGTGCCAGCAGTTCCCCTAGCGGGAGGTACCTCTACGAGCAGTACTTC. Protein: CASSSPSGRYLYEQYF. V gene TRBV28 combines with J gene TRBJ2-7; TRBD2 aligns across 11 bases. The germline gives CDR1 MDHEN, CDR2 SYDVKM. There are 16 residues in the CDR3. The junction had 8 bases not matched to a gene; V was cut back by 4 bases and J by 3 bases.